Listed below are T cell receptor beta chains from one sample, sequenced in a study of blood T cell repertoires in COVID-19. Clones were read by immunoSEQ multiplex PCR, and TCRdb kept only the in-frame ones, dropping some. The table has hundreds of thousands of clones, about 90% seen once; the top ten hold roughly 3%. The sample comprised peripheral blood. All receptors derive from a man aged 18 to 35 with active or convalescent COVID-19. Both conserved end residues are part of each CDR3. Fields, in order: J gene, CDR3 length, D gene, clone size, V gene, CDR3 DNA, CDR3 protein. D genes are given only for firm matches. Not every row has a clone size; where given, it reads once, few, many or a size class.

TRBJ2-7 | 15 | TRBD1 | . | TRBV18 | TGTGCCAGCTCACCACCGAAGGACAGGGATGGGGAGCAGTACTTC | CASSPPKDRDGEQYF
TRBJ2-2 | 17 | TRBD1 | . | TRBV14 | TGTGCCAGCAGCCACCAGAAGAGACAGGGGGCCTCCGGGGAGCTGTTTTTT | CASSHQKRQGASGELFF
TRBJ2-7 | 13 | . | . | TRBV3-1/TRBV3-2 | TGTGCCAGCAGCCAAACACCGTCCTACGAGCAGTACTTC | CASSQTPSYEQYF
TRBJ1-1 | 15 | TRBD1 | . | TRBV19 | TGTGCCAGTAGTATAGGGGGACAGGGGTCCACTGAAGCTTTCTTT | CASSIGGQGSTEAFF
TRBJ1-2 | 12 | TRBD1 | . | TRBV29-1 | TGCAGCGGGGGACAGGGGATCTATGGCTACACCTTC | CSGGQGIYGYTF
TRBJ2-7 | 15 | . | . | TRBV5-5 | TGTGCCAGCAGCGTGGGGTCTAGCGAGATCTACGAGCAGTACTTC | CASSVGSSEIYEQYF
TRBJ2-7 | 16 | TRBD2 | . | TRBV18 | TGTGCCAGCTCACGCTCATCTAGCGGGGAAACCTACGAGCAGTACTTC | CASSRSSSGETYEQYF
TRBJ1-2 | 11 | . | few | TRBV6-5 | TGTGCCAGCAGTCCAGGAAGAGGCTACACCTTC | CASSPGRGYTF
TRBJ1-2 | 12 | . | . | TRBV6-2/TRBV6-3 | TGTGCCAGCAGTGATCAGAAATATGGCTACACCTTC | CASSDQKYGYTF
TRBJ1-3 | 11 | . | . | TRBV11-2 | TGTGCCAGCAGGGCGGGCGACACCATATATTTT | CASRAGDTIYF
TRBJ2-1 | 16 | TRBD2 | . | TRBV29-1 | TGCAGCGTTCACCAAGGGGCTAGCGGGGCCTACAATGAGCAGTTCTTC | CSVHQGASGAYNEQFF
TRBJ2-7 | 14 | . | . | TRBV5-1 | TGCGCCAGCAGCTTGGACGGCAGGGTGTACGAGCAGTACTTC | CASSLDGRVYEQYF
TRBJ2-7 | 17 | . | . | TRBV9 | TGTGCCAGCAGCTACGCCTCTGGTGAGGGAATCTCCTACGAGCAGTACTTC | CASSYASGEGISYEQYF
TRBJ2-1 | 16 | . | . | TRBV6-2/TRBV6-3 | TGTGCCAGCAGTTACTCCGGGACTGGAATCTACAATGAGCAGTTCTTC | CASSYSGTGIYNEQFF
TRBJ2-4 | 17 | TRBD2 | . | TRBV19 | TGTGCCAGTAGTAAGACTAGCGGCCCGCTACGGGAAAACATTCAGTACTTC | CASSKTSGPLRENIQYF
TRBJ1-2 | 14 | . | . | TRBV5-1 | TGCGCCAGCAGCTTGGGGGACGGAGGGGATGGCTACACCTTC | CASSLGDGGDGYTF
TRBJ1-5 | 14 | . | . | TRBV15 | TGTGCCACCAGCCCCGTTCGCAGGAATCAGCCCCAGCATTTT | CATSPVRRNQPQHF
TRBJ1-2 | 18 | TRBD1 | . | TRBV6-2/TRBV6-3 | TGTGCCAGCAGCCCAATCTCCTGGACAGGGGGGGACAACTATGGCTACACCTTC | CASSPISWTGGDNYGYTF
TRBJ2-1 | 17 | TRBD2 | . | TRBV7-2 | TGTGCCAGCAGCTACTCGGGTCTAGCGGGAGTTCAGGGTGAGCAGTTCTTC | CASSYSGLAGVQGEQFF
TRBJ1-2 | 17 | . | few | TRBV3-1/TRBV3-2 | TGTGCCAGCAGCTACAATCCTAGGACATTTCGGCCTTCTGGCTACACCTTC | CASSYNPRTFRPSGYTF
TRBJ2-3 | 15 | TRBD1 | . | TRBV7-3 | TGTGCCAGCAGCTTATCAGGGGGCCTGACAGATACGCAGTATTTT | CASSLSGGLTDTQYF
TRBJ1-4 | 13 | . | . | TRBV4-3 | TGCGCCAGCAGCCCCGCGGGGGGTGAAAAACTGTTTTTT | CASSPAGGEKLFF
TRBJ1-6 | 16 | . | few | TRBV3-1/TRBV3-2 | TGTGCCAGCAGCCAAGTGCTAGGACTTGGAGCTTCACCCCTCCACTTT | CASSQVLGLGASPLHF
TRBJ2-5 | 22 | TRBD2 | . | TRBV23-1 | TGCGCCAGCAGTCTACCGACAGGTACCGGGACTAGCGGGGCCCCGTACCAAGAGACCCAGTACTTC | CASSLPTGTGTSGAPYQETQYF
TRBJ1-2 | 14 | TRBD1 | . | TRBV19 | TGTGCCAGTACCATAGGGGGCCAGACCTATGGCTACACCTTC | CASTIGGQTYGYTF
TRBJ2-1 | 14 | TRBD2 | . | TRBV5-5 | TGTGCCAGCAGCTTGCTAGCGGGAGACGATGAGCAGTTCTTC | CASSLLAGDDEQFF
TRBJ1-5 | 14 | . | . | TRBV7-2 | TGTGCCAGCAGCTTAGGGACAGCTAATAAGCCCCAGCATTTT | CASSLGTANKPQHF
TRBJ1-1 | 18 | TRBD1 | . | TRBV28 | TGTGCCAGCAGTTTCGATGACAGGGCTTACTCCATGAACACTGAAGCTTTCTTT | CASSFDDRAYSMNTEAFF
TRBJ2-5 | 14 | TRBD2 | . | TRBV9 | TGTGCCAGCAGCGTGACTAGCTCCATAGAGACCCAGTACTTC | CASSVTSSIETQYF
TRBJ2-3 | 15 | . | . | TRBV19 | TGTGCCAGTAGTATAGAGCACTTTTACACAGATACGCAGTATTTT | CASSIEHFYTDTQYF
TRBJ2-2 | 14 | TRBD1 | . | TRBV19 | TGTGCCAGTAGCCCGGGACAGGGCGTCGGGGAGCTGTTTTTT | CASSPGQGVGELFF
TRBJ2-3 | 15 | . | . | TRBV5-1 | TGCGCCAGCAGCTTGAGGACTCCAAGCACAGATACGCAGTATTTT | CASSLRTPSTDTQYF
TRBJ1-1 | 13 | TRBD1 | . | TRBV5-4 | TGTGCCAGCAGTCCCGGACAGGGTGAAGTAGCTTTCTTT | CASSPGQGEVAFF
TRBJ1-2 | 15 | TRBD1 | once | TRBV28 | TGTGCCAGCAGTCTTAACACAGGGGACGGATATGGCTACACCTTC | CASSLNTGDGYGYTF
TRBJ1-2 | 15 | TRBD1 | . | TRBV15 | TGTGCCACCAGCAGAGAGAGGGGACAGGGGAATGGCTACACCTTC | CATSRERGQGNGYTF
TRBJ2-1 | 16 | TRBD1 | . | TRBV28 | TGTGCCAGCAGACGGAGATCGACAGGGGGCTTCAATGAGCAGTTCTTC | CASRRRSTGGFNEQFF
TRBJ1-2 | 14 | . | once | TRBV9 | TGTGCCAGCAGCGTGGACACCTCTAACTATGGCTACACCTTC | CASSVDTSNYGYTF
TRBJ1-4 | 17 | . | . | TRBV19 | TGTGCCAGTAGTATAGCCCCCGGGGGGCCCTTTCGTGAAAAACTGTTTTTT | CASSIAPGGPFREKLFF
TRBJ2-6 | 15 | . | . | TRBV2 | TGTGCCAGCAGTGATTGGAGCTCTGGGGCCAACGTCCTGACTTTC | CASSDWSSGANVLTF
TRBJ2-1 | 13 | . | . | TRBV9 | TGTGCCAGCAGCGATAGTACGGACACGGCCATTTTCTTC | CASSDSTDTAIFF
TRBJ1-3 | 16 | TRBD1 | few | TRBV5-5 | TGTGCCAGCAGCTTTGGGACAGGCGACTCTGGAAACACCATATATTTT | CASSFGTGDSGNTIYF
TRBJ1-2 | 16 | . | . | TRBV5-1 | TGCGCCAGCAGCTTGGCCCGCAGGGGCGTTGACTATGGCTACACCTTC | CASSLARRGVDYGYTF
TRBJ1-1 | 12 | . | . | TRBV7-9 | TGTGCCAGCAGCCCCTCGAACACTGAAGCTTTCTTT | CASSPSNTEAFF
TRBJ2-7 | 14 | . | . | TRBV7-2 | TGTGCCAGCAGCAACAGGGTGGGAACCTACGAGCAGTACTTC | CASSNRVGTYEQYF
TRBJ1-3 | 14 | . | few | TRBV28 | TGTGCCAGCTCCCCGCGGCACTCTGGAAACACCATATATTTT | CASSPRHSGNTIYF
TRBJ1-2 | 13 | . | . | TRBV19 | TGTGCCAGTAGCGAGCAGGGGAACTATGGCTACACCTTC | CASSEQGNYGYTF
TRBJ2-3 | 13 | TRBD1 | . | TRBV27 | TGTGCCAGCAGTTTTTTGGGACAGGATACGCAGTATTTT | CASSFLGQDTQYF
TRBJ2-1 | 22 | TRBD2 | . | TRBV4-3 | TGCGCCAGCAGCCAAGATCTTTGGGATGAACTAGCGGGAGAGGGCCAGAGGGATGAGCAGTTCTTC | CASSQDLWDELAGEGQRDEQFF
TRBJ1-5 | 14 | . | . | TRBV27 | TGTGCCAGCAGTCTGGCAGGGGTGAATCAGCCCCAGCATTTT | CASSLAGVNQPQHF
TRBJ1-2 | 15 | . | once | TRBV7-3 | TGTGCCAGCAGCTTAATGTCCGGGGCTAACTATGGCTACACCTTC | CASSLMSGANYGYTF